What follows are 27 T cell receptor beta chains derived from one specimen sequenced in a study of tumor-infiltrating lymphocytes in primary liver carcinoma. Bulk tissue was left unsorted, and RNA and DNA were co-extracted from approximately 20-30 mg of it. From 500 ng of total RNA, TCR beta-specific cDNA was reverse-transcribed using a constant-region primer. The TCR beta library was amplified through three nested multiplex PCR rounds in a modified ARM-PCR procedure. TRBV1-TRBV30 forward primers and a C-beta reverse primer were used in the first two PCR rounds, which each ran for approximately 11 cycles. TCRdb reprocessed the multiplex PCR reads via MiXCR and lists one record per CDR3 protein. Altogether around 100,000 distinct CDR3 sequences are present, about 67% being singletons, with the ten largest covering approximately 12%. Material: liver tumor tissue from sampling region 2. Subset in this sample: tumor region T2, inferior pole. These receptor sequences come from a woman between 55 and 75 years old with primary liver carcinoma and hepatitis B virus infection.

In its sample, this clonotype was seen a few times. The V call is TRBV6-1, the J call TRBJ2-7; D is unclear. Trimming stripped 6 bases from V and 0 bases from J, with 12 bases between. The CDR3 has 14 residues. CDR1 MNHNS and CDR2 SASEGT come from the germline V gene. The CDR3 sequence: CASSPETYSYEQYF. For the CDR3, the DNA is TGTGCCAGCAGCCCCGAAACTTACTCCTACGAGCAGTACTTC.

In regard to this clonotype: The CDR3 ends on some other residue instead of the conserved phenylalanine or tryptophan, so this is likely a read error. This chain links TRBV7-9 with TRBJ2-7; a possible D gene is TRBD2 (5 bases). The germline gives CDR1 SEHNR, CDR2 FQNEAQ (reference sequence). The CDR3 contains 14 residues. CDR3 nucleotide sequence: TGTACCAGCAGCTCCGGCGAGGGCAACTACGAGCAGTACTCC. Its translation is CTSSSGEGNYEQYS.

This clonotype was seen at least ten times. This rearrangement joins TRBV29-1 to TRBJ2-7, with D possibly being TRBD1 or TRBD2 (5 bases each). In germline, CDR1 is SQVTM, CDR2 ANQGSEA. This CDR3 is 15 amino acids long. Trimming pared 6 bases from V and 0 bases from J, leaving 18 bases between. For the CDR3, the DNA is TGCAGCGTGAGCCTCGGGGCAGGGAGCTCCTACGAGCAGTACTTC. Translating it yields CSVSLGAGSSYEQYF.

This rearrangement joins TRBV12-3 or TRBV12-4 to TRBJ2-1; TRBD2 agrees at 9 bases. The CDR3 length is 14 residues. The V gene end was trimmed by 8 bases and the J gene end by 4 bases; junction bases not matched to a gene: 6. CDR3 sequence: CASGGRGKYNEQFF. The CDR3 DNA is TGTGCCAGCGGCGGGAGGGGCAAGTACAATGAGCAGTTCTTC.

In regard to this clonotype: Possible read error: a much larger clone is one base away. This chain uses TRBV10-3 with TRBJ1-1; D remains ambiguous. The CDR3 sequence is 15 residues long. The germline gives CDR1 ENHRY, CDR2 SYGVKD. The germline V and J ends were trimmed by 0 bases and 3 bases, with 11 bases remaining between them. This CDR3 reads CAISESFSIDTEAFF. Written as DNA, the CDR3 is TGTGCCATCAGTGAGTCTTTTTCGATTGACACTGAAGCTTTCTTT.

With respect to this clonotype: This clone may be a read error of a much larger clone one base away. The V gene is TRBV5-1, the J gene TRBJ2-7; the D call may be TRBD1 or TRBD2 (5 bases each). Germline V lookup: CDR1 SGHRS, CDR2 YFSETQ. The length of the CDR3 is 15 residues. CDR3 DNA: TGCGCCAACAGCTTGAGGGACGTATCGGGCTACGAGCAGTACTTC. This gives the protein CANSLRDVSGYEQYF. Complete variable domain (other parts from reference TRBV5-1 and TRBJ2-7): KAGVTQTPRYLIKTRGQQVTLSCSPISGHRSVSWYQQTPGQGLQFLFEYFSETQRNKGNFPGRFSGRQFSNSRSEMNVSTLELGDSALYLCANSLRDVSGYEQYFGPGTRLTVT.

This clonotype was detected many times. The rearrangement uses TRBV12-3 or TRBV12-4 and TRBJ2-2, with D hard to call. V was cut by 5 bases and J by 0 bases, with 10 bases left in between. The CDR3 totals 15 residues. CDR3 nucleotide sequence: TGTGCCAGCAGTAGGACGTCCGCGAACACCGGGGAGCTGTTTTTT. Its protein is CASSRTSANTGELFF.

Notes on this clonotype: The final CDR3 position lacks the conserved phenylalanine or tryptophan, pointing to a likely read error. This CDR3 reads CASSLWARSNEQFL. The CDR3 bases are TGTGCCAGCAGCCTGTGGGCTAGGAGCAATGAGCAGTTCTTA. The chain recombines TRBV11-2 with TRBJ2-1; D unclear. V lost 5 bases and J 6 bases, leaving 14 bases between the germline ends. Per the germline V gene, CDR1 is SGHAT and CDR2 is FQNNGV. This CDR3 contains 14 residues.

About this clonotype itself: One end of the junction is discordant with germline, which a read error may explain. This chain connects TRBV29-1 to TRBJ2-7, with D perhaps TRBD2 (6 bases). This CDR3 is built from 12 residues. Germline CDR1 is SQVTM and CDR2 is ANQGSEA. DNA of the CDR3: TGCGGCGTCGGTGGGGGGAGTTACGAGCAGTACTTC. It translates to CGVGGGSYEQYF.

This clonotype was detected a few times. V gene TRBV20-1 combines with J gene TRBJ2-1; the D is unclear. The CDR3 has 15 residues. V lost 1 base to trimming and J lost 2 bases, with 12 bases between them. CDR1 and CDR2 (germline): DFQATT, SNEGSKA (reference sequence). CDR3 sequence: CSARARVDPYNEQFF. The DNA for the CDR3 is TGCAGTGCTAGAGCTCGGGTAGACCCCTACAATGAGCAGTTCTTC.

On this clonotype: A much larger clone lies one base from this, so it may be a read error. The chain recombines TRBV5-8 with TRBJ2-3; either TRBD1 or TRBD2 may fit D (5 bases each). CDR3 length: 15 residues. CDR1 SGHTS and CDR2 YDEGEE come from the germline V gene. The CDR3 DNA reads as TGTGCCAACAGCTTGGGGACCCATTCCACAGATACGCAGTATTTT. Translating it yields CANSLGTHSTDTQYF.

The chain joins TRBV10-2 to TRBJ1-6; the match to TRBD1 covers 8 bases. V gave up 6 bases and J gave up 14 bases; unmatched junction bases: 12. This CDR3 region has 14 residues. CDR1 and CDR2 from the germline V gene are WSHSY and SAAADI. DNA of the CDR3: TGCGCCAGCAGATCTGGACAGGGTAATTCGGCCCTCCACTTT. This codes for CASRSGQGNSALHF.

For this clonotype: This may stem from a read error, because a much larger clone lies one nucleotide away. The chain couples TRBV14 to TRBJ2-7; 7 bases match TRBD2. J lost 2 bases, V lost 4 bases, and 5 bases had no gene match. The germline gives CDR1 SGHDN, CDR2 FVKESK. This CDR3 spans 14 amino acids. The CDR3 DNA follows: TGTGCCAGCAGCCCAGGCGGGGGAGCCTACGAGCAGTACTTC. Residues: CASSPGGGAYEQYF.

A word on this clonotype: One junction end does not reproduce the germline sequence, and a read error may be involved. This chain connects TRBV12-3 or TRBV12-4 to TRBJ2-1; TRBD2 matches at 10 bases. CDR3 length: 18 amino acids. CDR3 nucleotide sequence: TGTGCCAGCAGTTTAGAGGCAGGGCCGGGACTAGCGTACAATGAGCACCTCTTC. This sequence encodes CASSLEAGPGLAYNEHLF.

This clonotype has a handful of counts. A much larger clonotype is one base distant, so this may be a read error. V usage is TRBV12-3 or TRBV12-4 and J usage is TRBJ1-1; 7 positions agree with TRBD1. V gave up 6 bases and J gave up 12 bases; unmatched junction bases: 7. This CDR3 spans 11 amino acids. CDR3 DNA sequence: TGTGCCAGCAGACGTGAACAGGGGACTTTCTTT. Translating gives CASRREQGTFF.

Comments on this clonotype: Sequence at one end of the junction differs from germline and may be a read error. J is TRBJ2-7 and V is TRBV10-2; possibly TRBD1 or TRBD2 for D (5 bases each). CDR1 and CDR2 (germline): WSHSY, SAAADI. This CDR3 has 14 amino acids. The CDR3 loop is CTSSESWGPYEQYF. The CDR3 DNA follows: TGCACCAGCAGTGAGTCATGGGGACCCTACGAGCAGTACTTC.

In regard to this clonotype: The junction shows a germline mismatch at one end, possibly a read error. The chain couples TRBV11-3 to TRBJ2-2; TRBD2 might be the D (5 bases). Germline CDR1 and CDR2: SGHNT and YENEEA. This CDR3 is 17 amino acids long. CDR3 in amino acids: CASGLGRQPGNTAELFF. The CDR3 DNA reads TGTGCCAGCGGCTTAGGCAGGCAACCGGGAAACACCGCGGAGCTGTTTTTT.

CDR3 DNA: TGTGCCAGCAGCTTAACGGGTACGGGCAGCTACGAGCAGTACTTC. This sequence encodes CASSLTGTGSYEQYF. The chain combines TRBV7-3 with TRBJ2-7; no reliable D call. The CDR3 is 15 residues long. The V end was cut by 0 bases, the J end by 3 bases, with 12 bases between. The germline V gene encodes CDR1 SGHTA and CDR2 FQGTGA.

This clonotype was counted many times. J is TRBJ2-5 and V is TRBV12-5; 8 bases map to TRBD1. Germline V gene sequence: CDR1 LGHNT, CDR2 FRNRAP. V trimming: 6 bases; J trimming: 4 bases; junction bases outside the gene matches: 4. The CDR3 covers 13 residues. The CDR3 is CASGQDRAETQYF. CDR3 sequence (DNA): TGTGCTAGTGGCCAGGACAGGGCAGAGACCCAGTACTTC.

As regards this clonotype: This CDR3 fails to terminate in the conserved phenylalanine or tryptophan, so it likely reflects a read error. The rearrangement links TRBV6-5 to TRBJ1-2; D not certain. The CDR3 runs to 14 residues. Germline V gives CDR1 MNHEY, CDR2 SVGAGI. In DNA form, the CDR3 reads TGTGCGAGCAGTCCGGCACAAAAGAACTATGGCTACACCTTG. The encoded protein is CASSPAQKNYGYTL.

Note on this clonotype: Possible read error: a much larger clone is one base away. V is TRBV6-4 and J is TRBJ1-2; tentatively, D is TRBD1 (6 bases). The germline V gene has CDR1 MRHNA and CDR2 SNTAGT. CDR3 length: 14 residues. The CDR3 DNA sequence: TGTGCCAGCAGTGACACAGACAGGCTGAGCGGCTACATCTTC. This gives the protein CASSDTDRLSGYIF.

The gene calls are TRBV7-9 and TRBJ1-2, with unresolved D. Per the germline V gene, CDR1 is SEHNR and CDR2 is FQNEAQ (reference sequence). V lost 7 bases to trimming and J lost 2 bases, with 11 bases between them. This CDR3 is built from 13 residues. CDR3 DNA: TGTGCCAGCATCCCAGGCAGAAACTATGGCTACACCTTC. Its protein is CASIPGRNYGYTF.

This clonotype has ten or more counts. The V call is TRBV6-5, the J call TRBJ2-1; unclear D gene. Germline loops: CDR1 MNHEY, CDR2 SVGAGI. This CDR3 comprises 11 residues. V was shortened by 6 bases and J by 10 bases, with 10 bases between the two germline ends. CDR3: CASSPGWEQFF. CDR3 coding DNA: TGTGCCAGCAGCCCAGGATGGGAGCAGTTCTTC.

Turning to this clonotype: Likely a read error: the CDR3 ends without its conserved phenylalanine or tryptophan. The genes are TRBV11-2 and TRBJ2-1; TRBD1 agrees at 7 bases. Germline CDR1 is SGHAT and CDR2 is FQNNGV. The CDR3 is 17 residues long. CDR3 sequence: CTSCLRPGQRFYNEQFS. The CDR3 nucleotides read TGTACCAGCTGCTTACGACCGGGACAGAGATTCTACAATGAGCAGTTCTCC.

This clonotype was observed a handful of times. This may come from a read error, since a much larger clone is one base off. This chain links TRBV5-5 with TRBJ2-1, with TRBD2 as a possible D gene (6 bases). Germline values: CDR1 SGHKS, CDR2 YYEKEE (reference sequence). The CDR3 length is 15 residues. The CDR3 spells CVSSLRGAETNEQFF. The CDR3 coding sequence is TGTGTCAGCAGCTTGCGCGGGGCTGAAACCAATGAGCAGTTCTTC.

This clonotype was counted only a few times. A much larger clone lies a single base off, so this may be a read error. This CDR3 fails to terminate in the conserved phenylalanine or tryptophan, so it likely reflects a read error. The rearrangement joins TRBV4-1 to TRBJ1-1, with a weak D call TRBD1 (5 bases). Trimming removed 3 bases at V and 5 bases at J, with 10 bases between. Germline CDR1 reads MGHRA; CDR2 reads YSYEKL. The CDR3 runs to 13 residues. The CDR3 sequence: CASSQSWGTEAFS. In DNA form, the CDR3 reads TGCGCCAGCAGCCAGAGTTGGGGGACTGAAGCTTTCTCT.

This clonotype has just one count. One end of the junction is discordant with germline, which a read error may explain. The chain employs TRBV11-2 and TRBJ2-2; D is possibly TRBD1 or TRBD2 (5 bases each). The length of the CDR3 is 15 residues. Germline CDR1 reads SGHAT; CDR2 reads FQNNGV. The chain's CDR3 is CPSSHGASGTWELFF. The CDR3 DNA follows: TGTCCCAGCAGCCACGGGGCTAGTGGCACCTGGGAGCTGTTTTTT.